The clone carrying this T cell receptor (beta chain) has only a few counts. Its antigen is currently unknown. The entry originates in a study of cytomegalovirus exposure and HLA in healthy donors. Findings of the study overall: Diagnosis of cytomegalovirus status made by the classifier reportedly showed high specificity and sensitivity. Cytomegalovirus-associated TCR beta chains were listed, numbering more than 150.

PCR primers comprised 60 Vbeta and 13 Jbeta primers. The method was immunoSEQ multiplex PCR; TCRdb's version includes in-frame clones alone and lacks a portion of them. The sample shows over 120,000 clones, around 82% of them seen only once. The receptor was derived from a female donor in good health and CMV-seronegative. Sequencing used PBMCs.

CDR3 in DNA: TGTGCCAGCAGTTCCCTCCGGGAGCAGTACTTC. It encodes CASSSLREQYF. The chain carries TRBV28 and TRBJ2-7, with D hard to call. The germline V gene encodes CDR1 MDHEN and CDR2 SYDVKM. CDR3 length equals 11 residues. The V end was cut by 4 bases, the J end by 7 bases, with 8 bases between.